This TCR beta chain is drawn from a study of tumor-infiltrating lymphocytes in primary liver carcinoma. Germline V lookup: CDR1 SGHNT, CDR2 YENEEA. The CDR3 contains 13 residues. Taking roughly 20-32 mg of unsorted bulk tissue, the authors co-extracted RNA and DNA. Notes on this clonotype: Its antigen remains unknown. A junction end diverges from the germline sequence, so it may reflect a read error.

Total RNA (approximately 500 ng) served as template for TCR beta cDNA synthesis primed by a constant-region primer. Three nested multiplex PCR rounds of slightly modified ARM-PCR generated TCR beta libraries. A C-beta reverse primer was combined with TRBV1-TRBV30 forward primers in the first two PCR rounds, and each round had about 10 cycles. TCRdb reprocessed the multiplex PCR reads via MiXCR and lists one record per CDR3 protein. The table lists roughly 100,000 distinct CDR3 sequences, roughly 80% of them singletons. General study points: The study found a significantly higher top-250-clone fraction in tumors than in blood (p = 0.039).

The genes are TRBV11-3 and TRBJ1-1; D not certain. Sequencing was performed on liver tumor tissue from sampling region 3. The sample's subset: tumor region T3, left-lateral pole. The sequence was obtained from a man aged 35 to 55 with primary liver carcinoma and hepatitis B virus infection. In DNA, the CDR3 is TGTGCCGGCAGCTTAGGAAGGGATACTGAGGCTTTCTTT. Encoded protein: CAGSLGRDTEAFF.